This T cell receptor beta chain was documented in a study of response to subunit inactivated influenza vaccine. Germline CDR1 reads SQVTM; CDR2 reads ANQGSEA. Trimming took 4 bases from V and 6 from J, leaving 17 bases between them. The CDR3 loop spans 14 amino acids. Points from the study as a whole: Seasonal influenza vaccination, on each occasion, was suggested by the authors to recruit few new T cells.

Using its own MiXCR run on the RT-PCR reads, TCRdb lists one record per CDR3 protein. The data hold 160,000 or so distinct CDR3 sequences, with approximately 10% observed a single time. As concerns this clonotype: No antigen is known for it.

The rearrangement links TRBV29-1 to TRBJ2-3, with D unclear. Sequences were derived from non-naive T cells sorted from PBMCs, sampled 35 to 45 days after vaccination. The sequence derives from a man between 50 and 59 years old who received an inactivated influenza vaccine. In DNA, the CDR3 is TGCAGCGTTGTATTTGGGTCAATGTCGGATACGCAGTATTTT. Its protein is CSVVFGSMSDTQYF.